Listed below are T cell receptor beta chains from one sample, sequenced in a study of tumor-infiltrating lymphocytes in primary liver carcinoma. TCRdb recomputed calls from the multiplex PCR reads with MiXCR, one row per CDR3 protein. In the table there are roughly 91,000 distinct CDR3 sequences, around 63% of which are singletons. The sample taken for sequencing was liver tumor tissue from sampling region 5. The receptor set was obtained from a woman aged 60-75 years with primary liver carcinoma and hepatitis B virus infection. Both conserved end residues are part of each CDR3. D genes are given only for firm matches. Clone size appears in some rows only: once, few, many, or a class for an expanded clone.

v_gene	j_gene	abundance	d_gene	CDR3nt	CDR3aa
TRBV11-3	TRBJ2-7	once	.	TGTGCCGGCGGACATGGGACATCGTCCGAGCAGTACTTC	CAGGHGTSSEQYF
TRBV6-5	TRBJ2-5	many	TRBD2	TGTGCCAGCAGTTACGAAGGACTAGCGGGATCAACCCAGTACTTC	CASSYEGLAGSTQYF
TRBV5-6	TRBJ1-2	.	.	TGTGCCAGCAGCTATGCAGGGCCGGTTAGCTATGGCTACACCTTC	CASSYAGPVSYGYTF
TRBV11-3	TRBJ2-1	medium-sized	.	TGTGCCAGCAGCTTAGATCCCAGGAGTTTTTCCTACAATGAGCAGTTCTTC	CASSLDPRSFSYNEQFF
TRBV12-3/TRBV12-4	TRBJ2-1	.	.	TGTGTCGGCAGACACCAGGGGAGCTCCTACAATGAGCAGTTCTTC	CVGRHQGSSYNEQFF
TRBV7-9	TRBJ2-1	.	.	TGTACCAGCAGCTTACTTTCCCAGGGGCCGGAGCAGTTCTTC	CTSSLLSQGPEQFF
TRBV12-3/TRBV12-4	TRBJ2-5	.	.	TGTGCCAGCTGCTCCAGGGGTGAGGAGACCCAGTACTTC	CASCSRGEETQYF
TRBV6-5	TRBJ1-2	.	.	TGCGCCAGCAGTACCCTACTCGACTGTTCCTATGGCTACACCTTC	CASSTLLDCSYGYTF
TRBV7-8	TRBJ1-5	many	.	TGTGCCAGCAGCTCCACAGCGGTTGGGCCCCAGCATTTT	CASSSTAVGPQHF
TRBV12-5	TRBJ2-1	.	.	TGTGCTGGTGGTTTGGCACAGCCCGGTTACAATGAGCAGATCTTC	CAGGLAQPGYNEQIF
TRBV6-6	TRBJ1-1	.	.	TGTGCCAGCAGTTACGCGGGCACTAACACTGAAGCTCTCTTT	CASSYAGTNTEALF
TRBV6-1	TRBJ2-7	.	TRBD1	TGTGCAAGCAGTAAATTTCAGGGGGACACCGACGAGCAGTACTTC	CASSKFQGDTDEQYF
TRBV10-3	TRBJ2-5	.	TRBD2	TGTGCCATCAGTGAAGGACTAGCGGGAGAGACCCAGTACTTC	CAISEGLAGETQYF
TRBV12-3/TRBV12-4	TRBJ2-3	.	.	TGTGCCAGCAGCCCGGATAACTGGGCAGATATGCGGTATTTT	CASSPDNWADMRYF
TRBV28	TRBJ2-7	.	TRBD1	TGTGCCGGCAGTCTCCGACAGGGCCTTACCTACGAGCAGTACTTC	CAGSLRQGLTYEQYF
TRBV29-1	TRBJ1-4	.	.	TGCAGCGTTGACGGTGAGACAGATAATGAAAAACTGTTTTTC	CSVDGETDNEKLFF
TRBV20-1	TRBJ2-7	.	TRBD2	TGCAGTGTTAAGGCCGGGACTAGCGGGAGGCACGAGCAGTACTTC	CSVKAGTSGRHEQYF
TRBV6-4	TRBJ1-1	.	TRBD1	TGTGCCAGCAGTGACGGGACAGGGTCAACTGATGCTTTCTTT	CASSDGTGSTDAFF
TRBV11-2	TRBJ1-2	.	.	TGTGCCAGCAACTTAGATCCGATCAGGGCGCCGCGCTATGCCTACACCTTC	CASNLDPIRAPRYAYTF
TRBV6-6	TRBJ2-7	.	.	TGTACCAGCAGTTCAGGAGGGCGGGACGGGGGTTCCCCCTACGGCGAGCAGTACTTC	CTSSSGGRDGGSPYGEQYF
TRBV11-2	TRBJ2-3	.	.	TGTGCCAGCAGCTCCCGGGCGGGGGCAGATGCGCAGTATTTT	CASSSRAGADAQYF
TRBV4-2	TRBJ2-7	.	TRBD2	TGTGCCAGCAGCCAAGGCCTAACGGGAGGCCCCTACGAGCAGTACTTC	CASSQGLTGGPYEQYF
TRBV4-1	TRBJ2-5	.	.	TGCGCCAGCAGCCACAGCATACAGGAGACCCAGTACTTC	CASSHSIQETQYF
TRBV7-2	TRBJ1-1	.	.	TGTGCCAGCAGCCAAGACCGGGGGACTGAAGCTTTCTTT	CASSQDRGTEAFF
TRBV2	TRBJ2-2	.	TRBD1	TGTGCCAGCAGTGAGGACAGGTCCCAGGGGGAGCTGTTTTTT	CASSEDRSQGELFF
TRBV6-1	TRBJ1-5	many	TRBD1	TGTGCCAGCAGTGAAGAGACAGGGGGCAATCAGCCCCAGCATTTT	CASSEETGGNQPQHF
TRBV6-5	TRBJ2-1	.	.	TGTGCCAGCAGACTCGGACTCCTGAAATACAATGAGCATTTCTTC	CASRLGLLKYNEHFF
TRBV11-2	TRBJ2-2	.	.	TGTGCCATCAGCTTATTAGGGGGATCGAACACCGGGGGGCTGTTTTTT	CAISLLGGSNTGGLFF
TRBV20-1	TRBJ2-1	.	TRBD2	TGCAGCGCTAGAGGAGCGGGGGATGTCTACAATGAGCAGTTCTTC	CSARGAGDVYNEQFF
TRBV29-1	TRBJ1-1	.	.	TGCAGCGTTGAGGAGGTTGAGACTTTCTTT	CSVEEVETFF
TRBV5-6	TRBJ2-7	once	.	TGTGCCAGCAGCTCAGTGGGACGATCCTCCTACGAGCAGTACTTC	CASSSVGRSSYEQYF
TRBV11-3	TRBJ2-3	.	TRBD2	TGTGCCAGCAGCTTAGATCTGACTAGCGGGAGTGGTGATACGCAGTATTTT	CASSLDLTSGSGDTQYF
TRBV11-2	TRBJ1-5	.	.	TGTGCCATCAGCTTAGAACCGGTAGCGTCCCAGCATTTT	CAISLEPVASQHF
TRBV11-2	TRBJ2-5	.	TRBD2	TGTCCCAGCAGCTTGGCGGGACTAGGCCAAGAGACCCAGTACTTC	CPSSLAGLGQETQYF